Following are 29 T cell receptor beta chains from one sample sequenced in a study of Graves' ophthalmopathy and Graves' hyperthyroidism. Amplified TCR beta CDR3 regions were obtained using RNA transcripts as template. HTBI primers were used in a first-round RT-PCR, which preceded a second-round multiplex PCR. TCRdb independently ran MiXCR on the multiplex PCR reads; one entry per CDR3 protein. This table has 600,000 to 700,000 distinct CDR3 sequences, under 50% appearing once. Sequenced material: peripheral blood. Every receptor here comes from an adult man with Graves' ophthalmopathy.

V usage is TRBV7-9 and J usage is TRBJ2-1, with TRBD2 matching over 8 bases. Germline lookup yields CDR1 SEHNR and CDR2 FQNEAQ (reference sequence). The CDR3 is made up of 14 amino acids. V lost 1 base to trimming and J lost 8 bases; unmatched junction nucleotides: 4. This CDR3 reads CASSLGGLGDEQFF. The DNA of the CDR3 is TGTGCCAGCAGCTTAGGGGGACTAGGGGATGAGCAGTTCTTC.

The chain combines TRBV25-1 with TRBJ1-6; 12 bases map to TRBD1. CDR3 length: 14 residues. Looked up from germline, CDR1 is MGHDK and CDR2 is SYGVNS. For the CDR3, the DNA is TGTGCTAGAGAAGGGACAGGGGGCTATTCACCCCTCCACTTT. The encoded protein is CAREGTGGYSPLHF.

The J gene is TRBJ2-5, the V gene TRBV29-1; TRBD1 agrees at 9 bases. The CDR3 totals 14 residues. Germline-derived CDR1 and CDR2 are SQVTM and ANQGSEA. The V segment lost 5 bases and the J segment 5 bases; nucleotides outside the gene matches: 9. CDR3 nucleotides: TGCAGCGTTTGGGACAGGGATGCCGGGGAGACCCAGTACTTC. Translating gives CSVWDRDAGETQYF.

This clonotype was observed at least ten times. The CDR3 spells CASSFSASAHTEAFF. The CDR3 bases are TGTGCCAGCAGTTTTTCCGCGTCAGCTCACACTGAAGCTTTCTTT. V usage is TRBV12-3 or TRBV12-4 and J usage is TRBJ1-1; D unclear. Trimming took off 3 bases at V and 3 bases at J, with 14 bases between the two ends. This CDR3 region has 15 residues.

This clonotype was counted many times. The J gene is TRBJ2-7, the V gene TRBV9; maybe TRBD2 (6 bases). Trimming cost V 4 bases and J 6 bases, with 17 bases left between them. The CDR3 is 14 amino acids. Germline CDR1 and CDR2: SGDLS and YYNGEE. The CDR3: CASSRGDQEAEQYF. The CDR3, as DNA: TGTGCCAGCAGCCGCGGGGACCAGGAGGCCGAGCAGTACTTC.

The chain is built from TRBV12-3 or TRBV12-4 and TRBJ2-5; perhaps TRBD2 as D (5 bases). The CDR3 spans 15 residues. V was pared by 5 bases and J by 2 bases, with 15 bases between. CDR3 sequence: CASSPGLLAQETQYF. In DNA form, the CDR3 reads TGTGCCAGCAGTCCTGGTTTATTAGCGCAAGAGACCCAGTACTTC.

The table lists this clonotype with a few counts. V is TRBV5-8 and J is TRBJ2-2, with 9 bases that match TRBD2. The CDR3 runs 14 residues. V shed 4 bases and J 6 bases; nucleotides not matched to a gene: 4. The germline gives CDR1 SGHTS, CDR2 YDEGEE. This CDR3 is CASSPGTSSGELFF. DNA of the CDR3: TGTGCCAGCAGCCCCGGGACTAGCTCCGGGGAGCTGTTTTTT.

The genes are TRBV10-3 and TRBJ2-2; D gene ambiguous. The germline V gene encodes CDR1 ENHRY and CDR2 SYGVKD. This CDR3 is 13 amino acids long. Trimming took off 10 bases at V and 1 base at J, with 10 bases between the two ends. CDR3 DNA: TGTGCCACCGCATACGGGAACACCGGGGAGCTGTTTTTT. Protein sequence: CATAYGNTGELFF.

This clonotype was detected many times. The rearrangement joins TRBV7-2 to TRBJ2-7; D is undetermined. This CDR3 spans 13 amino acids. The V end lost 4 bases, the J end lost 7 bases, and 14 bases lay between the germline ends. Germline CDR1 and CDR2: SGHTA and FQGNSA. In nucleotides, the CDR3 is TGTGCCAGCAGCTCACTCGCCATGGGTGAGCAGTACTTC. Protein sequence: CASSSLAMGEQYF.

This rearrangement joins TRBV29-1 to TRBJ1-2, with 9 bases aligning to TRBD1. With V trimmed by 1 base and J by 3 bases, 0 bases remained unmatched. CDR3 length equals 13 residues. Germline assignment: CDR1 SQVTM and CDR2 ANQGSEA. The CDR3 nucleotides are TGCAGCGTTGAAGGGACAGGGGACTATGGCTACACCTTC. Protein product: CSVEGTGDYGYTF.

This clonotype was recorded many times. The chain is built from TRBV29-1 and TRBJ1-5; the match to TRBD1 covers 7 bases. The CDR3 has 13 amino acids. The germline CDR1 and CDR2 sequences are SQVTM and ANQGSEA. Trimming at V came to 6 bases and at J to 3 bases, leaving 5 bases not matched to a gene. The CDR3 DNA is TGCAGCGTAGCGACAGGGAACAATCAGCCCCAGCATTTT. Protein sequence: CSVATGNNQPQHF.

The chain has TRBV12-3 or TRBV12-4 and TRBJ1-3; D call uncertain. V was shortened by 4 bases and J by 0 bases, with 13 bases between the two germline ends. The length of the CDR3 is 16 residues. The CDR3 nucleotides read TGTGCCAGCAGTTCCCTCTTGACGGTCTCTGGAAACACCATATATTTT. Protein product: CASSSLLTVSGNTIYF.

In regard to this clonotype: A much larger clonotype is one base distant, so this may be a read error. This chain connects TRBV14 to TRBJ1-1; TRBD1 is a possible D gene (5 bases). CDR3 length: 12 residues. CDR1 SGHDN and CDR2 FVKESK come from the germline V gene. Between the trimmed V and J ends, which lost 3 bases and 10 bases, there was a span of 12 bases. CDR3 sequence: CASSQSDQGAFF. CDR3 in DNA: TGTGCCAGCAGCCAGTCGGACCAGGGAGCTTTCTTT.

This clonotype was recorded a few times. The V and J genes are TRBV14 and TRBJ2-7; 7 positions match TRBD1. V lost 2 bases to trimming and J lost 0 bases; unmatched junction nucleotides: 7. The CDR3 covers 16 residues. CDR1 is SGHDN and CDR2 is FVKESK in the germline V gene. CDR3 residues: CASSQRGGASSYEQYF. The CDR3 DNA follows: TGTGCCAGCAGCCAACGAGGGGGCGCCAGCTCCTACGAGCAGTACTTC.

The rearrangement uses TRBV19 and TRBJ1-5; D may be TRBD1 (6 bases). In germline, CDR1 is LNHDA, CDR2 SQIVND (reference sequence). The CDR3 is made up of 15 amino acids. Trimming cost V 9 bases and J 11 bases, with 26 bases left between them. CDR3 protein: CASSLRRMGGETQHF. CDR3 coding DNA: TGTGCCAGCAGCTTGCGGCGGATGGGGGGCGAGACCCAGCATTTT.

The chain has TRBV6-6 and TRBJ1-5; 7 positions agree with TRBD1. CDR1 is MNHNY, CDR2 SVGAGI, per germline (reference sequence). The CDR3 loop spans 14 amino acids. V shed 6 bases and J 2 bases; nucleotides not matched to a gene: 4. CDR3 in amino acids: CASRKTGGNQPQHF. CDR3 in DNA: TGTGCCAGCAGGAAAACAGGGGGCAATCAGCCCCAGCATTTT.

This clonotype was detected ten times or more. The chain carries TRBV13 and TRBJ1-4; D is unclear. Trimming pared 5 bases from V and 5 bases from J, leaving 15 bases between. CDR1 and CDR2 (germline): PRHDT, FYEKMQ (reference sequence). The CDR3 length is 15 residues. The CDR3 is CASSPRPGRNEKLFF. DNA of the CDR3: TGTGCCAGCAGCCCAAGGCCGGGAAGAAATGAAAAACTGTTTTTT.

Comment on this clonotype: A read error may explain this, as a much larger clone is one base away. The genes are TRBV19 and TRBJ1-5; D call uncertain. The CDR3 is 14 amino acids. V was cut by 0 bases and J by 9 bases, with 12 bases left in between. Germline loops: CDR1 LNHDA, CDR2 SQIVND (reference sequence). This CDR3 is CASSIELTVGPQHF. The CDR3 coding sequence is TGTGCCAGTAGTATAGAGTTGACCGTCGGGCCCCAGCATTTT.

The V and J genes are TRBV29-1 and TRBJ1-2; a weak D match, TRBD1 (6 bases). V gave up 8 bases and J gave up 6 bases, with 13 bases separating them. CDR3 length: 11 amino acids. Germline loops: CDR1 SQVTM, CDR2 ANQGSEA. The CDR3, as DNA: TGCAGCCCACCAGGGGAACATGGCTACACCTTC. Its translation is CSPPGEHGYTF. The whole variable domain, remainder taken from reference TRBV29-1 and TRBJ1-2, is SAVISQKPSRDICQRGTSLTIQCQVDSQVTMMFWYRQQPGQSLTLIATANQGSEATYESGFVIDKFPISRPNLTFSTLTVSNMSPEDSSIYLCSPPGEHGYTFGSGTRLTVV.

The table lists this clonotype with a few counts. This rearrangement joins TRBV4-2 to TRBJ1-6; no clear D gene. The germline gives CDR1 LGHNA, CDR2 YNFKEQ. The CDR3 has 16 residues. The ends were cut back, 0 bases at V and 5 bases at J, with 11 bases in the middle. The CDR3 nucleotides read TGTGCCAGCAGCCAAGAATTGGGGTTTCATAATTCACCCCTCCACTTT. It yields the protein CASSQELGFHNSPLHF.

The V and J genes are TRBV7-2 and TRBJ2-2; D tentatively reads TRBD1 or TRBD2 (5 bases each). The CDR3 consists of 13 residues. Trimming removed 7 bases from V and 7 bases from J, with 13 bases in between. Germline CDR1 reads SGHTA; CDR2 reads FQGNSA. CDR3 amino acids: CASKRDGGGELFF. Here the CDR3 DNA reads TGTGCCAGCAAGAGGGACGGCGGCGGGGAGCTGTTTTTT.

This clonotype was detected many times. This chain connects TRBV24-1 to TRBJ2-2; D is undetermined. The CDR3 extends over 14 amino acids. With 3 bases removed from V and 6 bases from J, the gap between germline ends came to 10 bases. Germline values: CDR1 KGHDR, CDR2 SFDVKD. CDR3 sequence: CATSDTLNSGELFF. For the CDR3, the DNA is TGTGCCACCAGTGATACTCTGAATTCCGGGGAGCTGTTTTTT.

This clonotype was seen ten or more times. This chain connects TRBV5-1 to TRBJ2-2, with a tentative D call TRBD1 (6 bases). CDR3 length equals 15 residues. In germline, CDR1 is SGHRS, CDR2 YFSETQ. Trimming took 4 bases from V and 0 from J, leaving 10 bases between them. For the CDR3, the DNA is TGCGCCAGCAGCCTCCGGGACACGAACACCGGGGAGCTGTTTTTT. The encoded protein is CASSLRDTNTGELFF.

This chain uses TRBV5-1 with TRBJ2-5, with D maybe TRBD1 (6 bases). Germline values: CDR1 SGHRS, CDR2 YFSETQ. The CDR3 length is 12 residues. Trimming stripped 7 bases from V and 5 bases from J, with 12 bases between. The CDR3 loop reads CASYQGKETQYF. CDR3 DNA: TGCGCCAGCTATCAGGGGAAGGAGACCCAGTACTTC.

V and J are TRBV4-1 and TRBJ1-2; TRBD1 is a possible D gene (6 bases). The CDR3 covers 15 residues. V was shortened by 7 bases and J by 4 bases, with 19 bases between the two germline ends. Per the germline V gene, CDR1 is MGHRA and CDR2 is YSYEKL. The CDR3 DNA is TGCGCCAGCAACCCCGACGGGAGGGGGGCCTATGGCTACACCTTC. This encodes CASNPDGRGAYGYTF.

This clonotype was counted at least ten times. V gene TRBV10-3 combines with J gene TRBJ1-6; no reliable D call. The CDR3 length is 14 residues. Germline V lookup: CDR1 ENHRY, CDR2 SYGVKD. V lost 4 bases and J 2 bases, leaving 6 bases between the germline ends. In DNA form, the CDR3 reads TGTGCCATCAGTGGTGGCCCCTATAATTCACCCCTCCACTTT. It specifies CAISGGPYNSPLHF.

This clonotype was recorded a few times. V and J are TRBV15 and TRBJ2-3, with no clear D. This CDR3 is 17 amino acids long. Trimming took 0 bases from V and 1 from J, leaving 14 bases between them. Germline V gene data show CDR1 as LNHNV and CDR2 as YYDKDF (reference sequence). Here the CDR3 DNA reads TGTGCCACCAGCAGAGATAGAGCAACCATCGGCACAGATACGCAGTATTTT. This translates into CATSRDRATIGTDTQYF.

This clonotype was picked up many times. The chain carries TRBV12-3 or TRBV12-4 and TRBJ1-5; D call uncertain. The CDR3 has 13 amino acids. V gave up 3 bases and J gave up 4 bases, with 7 bases separating them. This CDR3 is CASSLSRNQPQHF. The CDR3 DNA sequence: TGTGCCAGCAGTTTGTCCAGAAATCAGCCCCAGCATTTT.

The genes are TRBV9 and TRBJ2-7; D uncertain. This CDR3 is built from 14 residues. V lost 2 bases and J 2 bases, leaving 11 bases between the germline ends. Germline-derived CDR1 and CDR2 are SGDLS and YYNGEE. For the CDR3, the DNA is TGTGCCAGCAGCGTGGACGGTTTAACCTACGAGCAGTACTTC. Translating it yields CASSVDGLTYEQYF.